The source of this TCR beta chain is a study of T cell responses to AZD1222 COVID-19 vaccine. Concerning this clone: Its specificity is not known.

Only in-frame clones appear in the TCRdb table, and some are missing; sequencing was by immunoSEQ multiplex PCR. The profile shows about 130,000 clones, under 90% of them singletons. Study-level results: Clonal diversity was possibly underestimated; the donors were predominantly white British and more often female. Vaccination with two AZD1222 doses was followed by a rise in Spike-specific TCR breadth and depth.

The CDR3 totals 14 residues. Trimming pared 5 bases from V and 7 bases from J, leaving 13 bases between. The germline V gene encodes CDR1 SGHRS and CDR2 YFSETQ. This sequence joins TRBV5-1 and TRBJ1-6; possibly TRBD1 for D (5 bases). The sample consisted of peripheral blood, taken on day 0 of AZD1222 vaccination. The TCR sequence derives from an adult in good health. CDR3 DNA sequence: TGCGCCAGCAGAAGGGACCAACTAAATTCACCCCTCCACTTT. Translated: CASRRDQLNSPLHF.